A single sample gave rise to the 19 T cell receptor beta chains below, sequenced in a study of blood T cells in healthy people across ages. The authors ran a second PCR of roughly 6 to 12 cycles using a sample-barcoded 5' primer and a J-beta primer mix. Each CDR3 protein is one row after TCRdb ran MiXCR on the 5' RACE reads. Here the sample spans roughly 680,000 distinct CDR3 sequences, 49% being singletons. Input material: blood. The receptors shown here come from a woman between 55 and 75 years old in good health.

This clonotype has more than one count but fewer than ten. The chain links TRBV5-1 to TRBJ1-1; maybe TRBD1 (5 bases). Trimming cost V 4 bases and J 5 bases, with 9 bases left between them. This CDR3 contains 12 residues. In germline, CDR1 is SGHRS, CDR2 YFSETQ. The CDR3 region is CASSPGHTEAFF. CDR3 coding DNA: TGCGCCAGCAGCCCCGGACATACTGAAGCTTTCTTT.

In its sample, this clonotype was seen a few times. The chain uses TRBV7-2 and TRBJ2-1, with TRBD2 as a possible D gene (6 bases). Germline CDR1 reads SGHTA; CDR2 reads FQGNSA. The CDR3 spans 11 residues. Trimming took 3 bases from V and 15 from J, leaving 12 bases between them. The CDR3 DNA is TGTGCCAGCAGCTTGGGGGGTGGTCGGTTCTTC. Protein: CASSLGGGRFF.

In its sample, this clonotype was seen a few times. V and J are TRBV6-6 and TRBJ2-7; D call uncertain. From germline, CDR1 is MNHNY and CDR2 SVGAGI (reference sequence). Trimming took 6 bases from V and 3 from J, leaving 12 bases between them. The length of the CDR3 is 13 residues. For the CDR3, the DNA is TGTGCCAGCAGCACTCTAGAGAGCTACGAGCAGTACTTC. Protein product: CASSTLESYEQYF.

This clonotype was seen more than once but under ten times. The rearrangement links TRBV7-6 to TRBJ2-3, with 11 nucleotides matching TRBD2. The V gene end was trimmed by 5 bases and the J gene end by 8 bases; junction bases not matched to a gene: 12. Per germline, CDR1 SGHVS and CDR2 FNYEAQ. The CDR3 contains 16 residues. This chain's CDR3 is CASSASGLAAHGTQYF. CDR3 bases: TGTGCCAGCAGCGCTTCGGGACTAGCGGCCCATGGTACGCAGTATTTT.

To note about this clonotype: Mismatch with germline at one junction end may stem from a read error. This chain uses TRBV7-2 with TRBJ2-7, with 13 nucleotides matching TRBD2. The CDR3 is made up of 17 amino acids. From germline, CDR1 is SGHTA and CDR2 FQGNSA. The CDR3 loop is CASSLGWGLAGTDEQYF. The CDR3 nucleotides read TGTGCCAGCAGCTTAGGGTGGGGACTAGCGGGAACCGACGAGCAGTATTTC.

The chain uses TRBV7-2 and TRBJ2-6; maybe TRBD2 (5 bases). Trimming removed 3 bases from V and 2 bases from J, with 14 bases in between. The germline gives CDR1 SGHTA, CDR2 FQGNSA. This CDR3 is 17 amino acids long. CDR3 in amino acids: CASSFLGVTAGANVLTF. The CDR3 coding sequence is TGTGCCAGCAGCTTCCTGGGAGTTACTGCTGGGGCCAACGTCCTGACTTTC. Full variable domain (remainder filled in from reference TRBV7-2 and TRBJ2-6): GAGVSQSPSNKVTEKGKDVELRCDPISGHTALYWYRQSLGQGLEFLIYFQGNSAPDKSGLPSDRFSAERTGGSVSTLTIQRTQQEDSAVYLCASSFLGVTAGANVLTFGAGSRLTVL.

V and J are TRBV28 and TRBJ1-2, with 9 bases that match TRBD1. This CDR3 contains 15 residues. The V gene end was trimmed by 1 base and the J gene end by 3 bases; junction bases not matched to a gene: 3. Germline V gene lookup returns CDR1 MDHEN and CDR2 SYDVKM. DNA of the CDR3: TGTGCCAGCAGTTTATACAGGACAGGGGACTATGGCTACACCTTC. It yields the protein CASSLYRTGDYGYTF.

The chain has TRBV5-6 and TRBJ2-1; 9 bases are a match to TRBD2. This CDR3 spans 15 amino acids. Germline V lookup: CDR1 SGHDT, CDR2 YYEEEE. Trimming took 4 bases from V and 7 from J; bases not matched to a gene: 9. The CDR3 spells CASSLGLAPPNEQFF. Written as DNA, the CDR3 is TGTGCCAGCAGCCTGGGACTAGCCCCCCCGAATGAGCAGTTCTTC.

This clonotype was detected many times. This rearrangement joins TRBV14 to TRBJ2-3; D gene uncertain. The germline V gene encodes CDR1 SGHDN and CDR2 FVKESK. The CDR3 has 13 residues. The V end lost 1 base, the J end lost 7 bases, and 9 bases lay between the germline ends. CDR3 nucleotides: TGTGCCAGCAGCCAAGTCCCAGTACATACGCAGTATTTT. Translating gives CASSQVPVHTQYF.

The CDR3 DNA is TGTGCCAGCAGCCCCGCTCAGGGTTTAAGCTACGAGCAGTACTTC. It codes for CASSPAQGLSYEQYF. This sequence joins TRBV3-1 and TRBJ2-7, with D possibly matching TRBD1 (5 bases). V lost 4 bases and J 3 bases, leaving 16 bases between the germline ends. Germline V gene sequence: CDR1 LGHDT, CDR2 YNNKEL (reference sequence). This CDR3 comprises 15 residues.

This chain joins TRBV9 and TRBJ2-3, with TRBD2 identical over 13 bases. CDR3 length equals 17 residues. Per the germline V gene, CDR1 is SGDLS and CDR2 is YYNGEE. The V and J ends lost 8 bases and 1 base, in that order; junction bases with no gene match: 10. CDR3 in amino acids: CARTSGRKKFGTDTQYF. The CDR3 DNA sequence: TGTGCCAGGACTAGCGGGAGGAAGAAGTTTGGCACAGATACGCAGTATTTT.

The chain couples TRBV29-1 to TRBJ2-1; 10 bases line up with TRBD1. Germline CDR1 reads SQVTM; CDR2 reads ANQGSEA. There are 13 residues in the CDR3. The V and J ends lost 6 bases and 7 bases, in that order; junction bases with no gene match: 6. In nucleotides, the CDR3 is TGCAGCGTGCCGGGACAGGGGAAGAATGAGCAGTTCTTC. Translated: CSVPGQGKNEQFF.

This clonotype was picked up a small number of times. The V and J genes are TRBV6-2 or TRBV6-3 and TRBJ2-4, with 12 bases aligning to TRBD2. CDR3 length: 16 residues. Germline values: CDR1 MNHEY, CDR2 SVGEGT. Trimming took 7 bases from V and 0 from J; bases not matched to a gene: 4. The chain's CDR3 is CASTGTSGLAKNIQYF. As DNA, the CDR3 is TGTGCCAGCACTGGGACTAGCGGGCTAGCCAAAAACATTCAGTACTTC.

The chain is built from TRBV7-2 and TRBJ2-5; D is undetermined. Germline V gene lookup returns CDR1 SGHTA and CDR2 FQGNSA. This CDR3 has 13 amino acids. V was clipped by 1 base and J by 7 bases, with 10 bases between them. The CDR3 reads CASSLGLLGTQYF. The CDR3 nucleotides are TGTGCCAGCAGCTTAGGACTCTTGGGGACCCAGTACTTC.

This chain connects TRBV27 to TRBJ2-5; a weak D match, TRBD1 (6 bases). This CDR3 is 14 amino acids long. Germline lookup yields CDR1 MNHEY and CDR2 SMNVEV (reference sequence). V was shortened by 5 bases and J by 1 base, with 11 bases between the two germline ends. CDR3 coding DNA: TGTGCCAGCAGTGCGGACAGTTTCCAAGAGACCCAGTACTTC. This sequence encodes CASSADSFQETQYF.

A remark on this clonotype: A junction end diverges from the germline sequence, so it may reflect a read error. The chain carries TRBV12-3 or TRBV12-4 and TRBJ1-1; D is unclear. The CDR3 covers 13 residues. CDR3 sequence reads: CASSSRENTGAFF. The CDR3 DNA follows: TGTGCCAGCAGTTCACGGGAGAACACTGGAGCTTTCTTT.

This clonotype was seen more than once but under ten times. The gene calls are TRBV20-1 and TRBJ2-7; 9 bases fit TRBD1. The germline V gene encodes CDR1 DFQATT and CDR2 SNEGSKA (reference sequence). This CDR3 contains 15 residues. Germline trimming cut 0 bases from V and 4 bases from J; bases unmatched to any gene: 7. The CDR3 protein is CSAREQGARGYEQYF. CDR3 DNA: TGCAGTGCTAGAGAACAGGGGGCTAGAGGGTACGAGCAGTACTTC.

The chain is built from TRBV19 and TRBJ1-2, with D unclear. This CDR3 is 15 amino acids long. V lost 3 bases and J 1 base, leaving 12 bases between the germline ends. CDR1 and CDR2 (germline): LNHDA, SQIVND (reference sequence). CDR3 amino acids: CASSMGRNLNYGYTF. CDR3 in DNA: TGTGCCAGTAGTATGGGCCGGAACCTTAACTATGGCTACACCTTC.

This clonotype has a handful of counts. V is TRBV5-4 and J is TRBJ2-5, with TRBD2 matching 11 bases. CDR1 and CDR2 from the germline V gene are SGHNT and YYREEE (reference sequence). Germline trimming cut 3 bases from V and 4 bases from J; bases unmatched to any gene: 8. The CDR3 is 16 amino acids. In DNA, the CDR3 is TGTGCCAGCAGCTACCGACTAGCGGGGCGGGGAGAGACCCAGTACTTC. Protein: CASSYRLAGRGETQYF.